This entry lists 6 T cell receptor delta chains sequenced from one sample in a study of gamma-delta chains in newborns, infants, children. TCRdb re-identified clones in the reads via CATT. The repertoire holds some 4,200 delta-chain clones, with roughly 2.1% as singletons. Material for sequencing was blood. The receptors derive from a child who was a newborn, infant or young child, either healthy, febrile or measles-vaccinated (not recorded which).

Only a few counts were recorded for this clone. The TCRdb protein comes from a much larger clone and disagrees with this DNA's translation at residue 14, likely due to a read error; the protein given here is derived from the DNA. CDR3 sequence: CACDTAGIGINSWGTRQMFF. CDR3 nucleotides: TGTGCCTGTGACACCGCGGGGATAGGGATTAACTCCTGGGGCACCCGACAGATGTTTTTC. The chain carries TRDV2 and TRDJ3, with 7 nucleotides matching TRDD3. CDR1 and CDR2 from the germline V gene are GEAIGNYY and EKD. The CDR3 is made up of 20 amino acids.

This clone was detected only a few times. A far bigger clonotype differs at one base, so this is likely a read error. Within the sample, other DNA sequences also encode this same CDR3. The chain has TRDV1 and TRDJ1; TRDD3 matches at 9 bases. CDR1 TSWWSYY and CDR2 QGS come from the germline V gene. CDR3 length equals 18 residues. V dropped 4 bases and J dropped 0; count of bases not matched to a gene: 12. CDR3 sequence: CALGGGRGYARYTDKLIF. The CDR3 DNA sequence: TGTGCTCTTGGGGGGGGACGGGGATACGCGAGGTACACCGATAAACTCATCTTT.

This clone was observed a handful of times. A far larger clone differs by one base, so this is likely a read error. The sample has other DNA sequences that encode this CDR3 too. The gene calls are TRDV2 and TRDJ3, with D unclear. The germline V and J ends were trimmed by 1 base and 0 bases, with 12 bases remaining between them. The CDR3 is made up of 18 amino acids. Germline V lookup: CDR1 GEAIGNYY, CDR2 EKD. In DNA, the CDR3 is TGTGCCTGTGACACTGGAGGCCCTTTCTCCTGGGACACCCGACAGATGTTTTTC. It translates to CACDTGGPFSWDTRQMFF.

This clone came up a few times. The protein held in TCRdb is that of a much larger clone and does not match this DNA's translation at residue 6, likely because of a read error; the protein shown is translated from the DNA. The chain has TRDV1 and TRDJ1, with 11 positions matching TRDD3. The germline V gene has CDR1 TSWWSYY and CDR2 QGS. J lost 4 bases, V lost 5 bases, and 6 bases had no gene match. The CDR3 covers 15 residues. The CDR3 coding sequence is TGTGCTCTTGGGAAGGGATGGGGGATACGCGATAAACTCATCTTT. It translates to CALGKGWGIRDKLIF.

Details on this clone: TCRdb's protein for this DNA is that of a much larger clone and differs from the translation at residue 10, likely a read error; the protein shown is the DNA translation. The gene calls are TRDV2 and TRDJ3; 7 nucleotides agree with TRDD3. Germline CDR1 and CDR2: GEAIGNYY and EKD. CDR3 length: 15 residues. CDR3 nucleotide sequence: TGTGCCTGTGACACGGGATACTGGGACAACCGACAGATGTTTTTC. Translating it yields CACDTGYWDNRQMFF.

A word on this clone: TCRdb has a much larger clone's protein, which differs at residue 3 from the translation of this DNA, likely because of a read error; what is shown is the protein translated from the DNA. The chain carries TRAV29/DV5 and TRDJ1; 10 bases line up with TRDD3. The CDR3 length is 15 residues. Unmatched junction bases numbered 8, after V lost 6 bases and J lost 0 bases. Germline V gene sequence: CDR1 NSMFDY, CDR2 ISSIKDK. CDR3 bases: TGTGCAGTAACCTTTACTGGGGGATACACCGATAAACTCATCTTT. It is translated as CAVTFTGGYTDKLIF.